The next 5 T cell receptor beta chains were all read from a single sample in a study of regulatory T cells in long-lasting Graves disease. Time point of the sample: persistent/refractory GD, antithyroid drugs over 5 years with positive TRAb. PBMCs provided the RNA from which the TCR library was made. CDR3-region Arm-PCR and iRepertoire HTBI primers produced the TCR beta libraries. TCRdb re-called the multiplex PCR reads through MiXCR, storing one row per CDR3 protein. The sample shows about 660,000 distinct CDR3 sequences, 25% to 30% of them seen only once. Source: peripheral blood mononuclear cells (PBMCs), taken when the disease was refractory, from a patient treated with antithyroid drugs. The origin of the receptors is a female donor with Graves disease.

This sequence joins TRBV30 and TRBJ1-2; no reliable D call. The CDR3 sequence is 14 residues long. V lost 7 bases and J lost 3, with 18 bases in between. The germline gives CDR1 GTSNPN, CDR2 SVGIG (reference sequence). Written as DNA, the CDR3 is TGTGCCTTGGAGGCACGTCTATCACACTATGGCTACACCTTC. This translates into CALEARLSHYGYTF.

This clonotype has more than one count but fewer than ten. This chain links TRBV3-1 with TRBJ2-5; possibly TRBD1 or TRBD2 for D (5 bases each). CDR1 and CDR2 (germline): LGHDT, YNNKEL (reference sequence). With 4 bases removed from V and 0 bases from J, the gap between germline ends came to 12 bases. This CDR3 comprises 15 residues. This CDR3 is CASSRRTQYQETQYF. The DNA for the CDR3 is TGTGCCAGCAGCCGGAGGACACAGTACCAAGAGACCCAGTACTTC.

DNA for the CDR3: TGTGCCAGCAGCCCAGGCACGGACAGGGGCGATCAGCCCCAGCATTTT. Translating gives CASSPGTDRGDQPQHF. The chain carries TRBV12-3 or TRBV12-4 and TRBJ1-5; TRBD1 agrees at 9 bases. The trim removed 6 bases at V and 5 bases at J, leaving 11 bases unmatched. The CDR3 covers 16 residues.

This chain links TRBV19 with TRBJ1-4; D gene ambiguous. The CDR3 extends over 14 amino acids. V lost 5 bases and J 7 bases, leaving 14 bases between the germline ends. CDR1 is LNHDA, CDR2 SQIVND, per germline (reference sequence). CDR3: CASSLAGVSEKLFF. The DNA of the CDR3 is TGTGCCAGTAGTTTGGCCGGGGTTAGTGAAAAACTGTTTTTT.

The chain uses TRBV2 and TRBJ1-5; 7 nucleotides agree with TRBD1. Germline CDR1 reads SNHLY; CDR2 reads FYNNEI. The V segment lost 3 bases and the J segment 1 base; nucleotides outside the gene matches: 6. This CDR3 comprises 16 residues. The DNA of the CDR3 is TGTGCCAGCAGTGATCGAGGGGGCGCAAGCAATCAGCCCCAGCATTTT. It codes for CASSDRGGASNQPQHF.